What follows describes a single TCR beta chain. Using a J-beta primer mix together with a sample-barcoded 5' primer, a second PCR was run for roughly 7 to 12 cycles. Each CDR3 protein gets one entry after TCRdb re-called the 5' RACE reads with MiXCR. The top ten clones hold approximately 40% of a sample with about 640,000 distinct CDR3 sequences, 58% of them seen once. This sample was included in a study of blood T cells in healthy people across ages. This clonotype originated in a man aged 55 to 70 in good health. The sample was blood.

The CDR3 DNA is TGCGCCAGCAGCCTGTGGACAGGCTACGAGCAGTACTTC. This sequence encodes CASSLWTGYEQYF. The genes are TRBV5-1 and TRBJ2-7, with 7 bases identical to TRBD1. There are 13 residues in the CDR3. The V and J ends lost 4 bases and 3 bases, in that order; junction bases with no gene match: 4. CDR1 is SGHRS and CDR2 is YFSETQ in the germline V gene.